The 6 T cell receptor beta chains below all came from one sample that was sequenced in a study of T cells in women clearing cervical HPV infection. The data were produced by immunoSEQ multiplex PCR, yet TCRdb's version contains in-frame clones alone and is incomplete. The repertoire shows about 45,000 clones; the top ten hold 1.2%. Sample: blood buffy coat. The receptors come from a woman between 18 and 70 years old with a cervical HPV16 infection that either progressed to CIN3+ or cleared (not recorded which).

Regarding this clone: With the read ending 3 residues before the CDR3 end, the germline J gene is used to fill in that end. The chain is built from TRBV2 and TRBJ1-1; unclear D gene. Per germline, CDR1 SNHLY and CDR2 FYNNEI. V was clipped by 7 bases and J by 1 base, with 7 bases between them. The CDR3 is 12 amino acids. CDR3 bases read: TGTGCCAGCACCCCCAGGAACACTGAA. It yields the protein CASTPRNTE. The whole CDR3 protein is CASTPRNTEAFF.

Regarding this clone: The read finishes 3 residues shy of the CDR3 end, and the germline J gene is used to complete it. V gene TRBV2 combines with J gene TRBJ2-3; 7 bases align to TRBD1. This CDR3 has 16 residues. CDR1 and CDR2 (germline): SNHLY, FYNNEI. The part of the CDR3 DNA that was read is TGTGCCAGCAGTGGCTTACCGGGGACAGCTAATCAGCCG. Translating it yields CASSGLPGTANQP. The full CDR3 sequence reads CASSGLPGTANQPQYF.

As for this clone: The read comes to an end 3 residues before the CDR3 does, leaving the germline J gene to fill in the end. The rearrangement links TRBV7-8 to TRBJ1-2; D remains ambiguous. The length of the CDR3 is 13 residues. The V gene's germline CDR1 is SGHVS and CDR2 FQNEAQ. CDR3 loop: CASSRTQLYDYTF. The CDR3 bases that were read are TGTGCCAGCAGCCGTACCCAACTCTACGAC.

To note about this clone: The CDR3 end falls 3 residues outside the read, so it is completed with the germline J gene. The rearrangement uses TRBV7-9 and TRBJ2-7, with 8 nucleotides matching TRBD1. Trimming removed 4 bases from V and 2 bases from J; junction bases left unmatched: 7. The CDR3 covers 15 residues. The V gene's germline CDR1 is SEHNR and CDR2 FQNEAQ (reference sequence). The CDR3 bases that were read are TGTGCCAGCAGCTCTGGACAGGGTCCGGCCTACGAG. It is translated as CASSSGQGPAYE. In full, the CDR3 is CASSSGQGPAYEQYF. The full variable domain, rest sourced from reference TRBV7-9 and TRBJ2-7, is DTGVSQNPRHKITKRGQNVTFRCDPISEHNRLYWYRQTLGQGPEFLTYFQNEAQLEKSRLLSDRFSAERPKGSFSTLEIQRTEQGDSAMYLCASSSGQGPAYEQYFGPGTRLTVT.

The covered CDR3 bases are TGTGCCAGCAGCTTAGGCCTCACGGGCCAGGGGCTTGGCTATGGC. Translation gives CASSLGLTGQGLGYG. The CDR3 as a whole reads CASSLGLTGQGLGYGYTF. The chain recombines TRBV7-8 with TRBJ1-2; possible D gene TRBD1, 6 bases. The CDR3 goes on 3 residues after the read ends, and that part is filled in from the germline J gene. CDR3 length: 18 residues. Per the germline V gene, CDR1 is SGHVS and CDR2 is FQNEAQ. The V and J ends lost 1 base and 4 bases respectively, with 22 bases between them.

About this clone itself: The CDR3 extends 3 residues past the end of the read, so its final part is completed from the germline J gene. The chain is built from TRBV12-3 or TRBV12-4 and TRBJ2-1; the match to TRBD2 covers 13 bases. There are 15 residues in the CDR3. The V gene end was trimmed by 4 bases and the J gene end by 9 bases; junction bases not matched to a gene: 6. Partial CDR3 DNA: TGTGCCAGCAGTTCCGCACTAGCGGGAGGGCCTGAG. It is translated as CASSSALAGGPE. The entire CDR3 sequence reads CASSSALAGGPEQFF.